The rows below give T cell receptor beta chains drawn from one sample of a study of T cells after posttransplantation cyclophosphamide. Sequencing was performed with immunoSEQ multiplex PCR; in TCRdb, only in-frame clones are kept and a portion is missing. The sample contains under 50,000 clones, none of them singletons. The specimen was PBMCs. The source of these receptors is a woman in her forties or fifties in good health and a related stem cell transplant donor. Each CDR3 is given with its conserved first and last residue. D genes are given only for firm matches. Clone sizes are given selectively: once, few, many, or a class where the clone is expanded.

>TRBD1|TRBV19|many|TRBJ1-1
CASRRQGSYTEAFF
TGTGCCAGTAGAAGACAGGGATCGTACACTGAAGCTTTCTTT
>-|TRBV11-3|many|TRBJ2-7
CASSLMGAGSYEQYF
TGTGCCAGCAGCTTAATGGGGGCCGGCTCCTACGAGCAGTACTTC
>TRBD2|TRBV28|many|TRBJ2-3
CASSLWVWRGGTDTQYF
TGTGCCAGCAGTTTATGGGTTTGGCGGGGGGGCACAGATACGCAGTATTTT
>TRBD2|TRBV2|many|TRBJ2-1
CASSVQRGGLNEQFF
TGTGCCAGCAGTGTCCAGCGGGGGGGCCTCAATGAGCAGTTCTTC
>TRBD1|TRBV30|many|TRBJ1-2
CAWSVRLAGGNGYTF
TGTGCCTGGAGTGTACGTCTAGCAGGGGGGAACGGCTACACCTTC
>-|TRBV28|few|TRBJ1-2
CASSLYGVGRAPNYGYTF
TGTGCCAGCAGTTTATATGGGGTCGGGAGGGCACCTAACTATGGCTACACCTTC
>-|TRBV15|many|TRBJ2-3
CATLSTGVSTDTQYF
TGTGCCACCTTATCGACAGGAGTTTCCACAGATACGCAGTATTTT
>-|TRBV18|many|TRBJ1-6
CASSPSAGVNSPLHF
TGTGCCAGCTCACCCTCGGCGGGGGTAAATTCACCCCTCCACTTT
>-|TRBV7-2|few|TRBJ2-5
CASSFQGAQETQYF
TGTGCCAGCAGCTTCCAAGGGGCCCAAGAGACCCAGTACTTC
>TRBD2|TRBV7-3|many|TRBJ2-1
CASSSSGGTGGEQFF
TGTGCCAGCAGCTCTAGCGGGGGGACGGGGGGTGAGCAGTTCTTC
>-|TRBV6-1|many|TRBJ1-5
CASSEWASNQPQHF
TGTGCCAGCAGTGAATGGGCCTCCAATCAGCCCCAGCATTTT
>TRBD1|TRBV7-2|many|TRBJ1-2
CASSSSGTDGYTF
TGTGCCAGCAGCTCGTCCGGGACAGACGGCTACACCTTC
>TRBD1|TRBV5-1|many|TRBJ1-2
CASSLDGTGYGYTF
TGCGCCAGCAGCTTGGATGGGACAGGCTATGGCTACACCTTC
>TRBD1|TRBV11-3|many|TRBJ2-1
CASSLTGDRNEQFF
TGTGCCAGCAGCTTGACAGGGGACCGAAATGAGCAGTTCTTC
>-|TRBV28|few|TRBJ1-6
CASSLAVGGNSPLHF
TGTGCCAGCAGTTTAGCAGTAGGGGGAAATTCACCCCTCCACTTT
>-|TRBV15|many|TRBJ2-1
CATSSAQVNEQFF
TGTGCCACCAGCAGTGCGCAGGTTAATGAGCAGTTCTTC
>-|TRBV11-2|many|TRBJ2-1
CASSIGLYNEQFF
TGTGCCAGCAGCATTGGACTATACAATGAGCAGTTCTTC
>TRBD1|TRBV4-1|many|TRBJ2-1
CASSQLAGTGSDEQFF
TGCGCCAGCAGCCAACTCGCCGGGACAGGGTCCGATGAGCAGTTCTTC
>TRBD1|TRBV7-2|many|TRBJ2-1
CASSAGQGATEQFF
TGTGCCAGCAGCGCAGGACAGGGGGCTACGGAGCAGTTCTTC
>-|TRBV7-2|many|TRBJ2-7
CASSFKSGTTGEQYF
TGTGCCAGCAGCTTTAAAAGCGGGACAACGGGCGAGCAGTACTTC
>-|TRBV7-3|many|TRBJ1-1
CASSPGRDTEAFF
TGTGCCAGCAGCCCCGGGCGGGACACTGAAGCTTTCTTT
>TRBD1|TRBV18|many|TRBJ1-2
CASSPPLQGGGYTF
TGTGCCAGCTCACCACCGTTACAGGGGGGCGGCTACACCTTC
>TRBD1|TRBV25-1|many|TRBJ1-1
CASSEPDRGQTEAFF
TGTGCCAGCAGTGAACCGGACAGGGGGCAAACTGAAGCTTTCTTT
>-|TRBV28|many|TRBJ2-1
CASTLGGVPTHEQFF
TGTGCCAGCACCTTAGGGGGGGTCCCGACGCATGAGCAGTTCTTC
>TRBD1|TRBV5-5|many|TRBJ1-6
CASSTRRDSPNSPLHF
TGTGCCAGCAGCACCCGACGGGACAGCCCGAATTCACCCCTCCACTTT
>TRBD2|TRBV9|many|TRBJ2-3
CASSAGTSGGAGLTDTQYF
TGTGCCAGCAGCGCCGGGACTAGCGGGGGGGCCGGGCTAACAGATACGCAGTATTTT
>-|TRBV9|many|TRBJ2-1
CASSVASAPLWDEQFF
TGTGCCAGCAGCGTAGCTAGCGCGCCACTATGGGATGAGCAGTTCTTC
>-|TRBV28|many|TRBJ2-7
CASSSSGEGAYF
TGTGCCAGCAGTAGCTCAGGGGAGGGAGCGTACTTC
>TRBD1|TRBV6-1|many|TRBJ1-2
CASSPRTGENYGYTF
TGTGCCAGCAGTCCACGGACAGGGGAAAACTATGGCTACACCTTC
>-|TRBV6-5|many|TRBJ2-2
CATHNAGGPTGELFF
TGTGCCACTCATAACGCCGGAGGACCCACCGGGGAGCTGTTTTTT
>TRBD1|TRBV10-3|many|TRBJ2-6
CAISTRQGTVFSGANVLTF
TGTGCCATCAGCACTCGACAGGGGACGGTATTCTCTGGGGCCAACGTCCTGACTTTC
>TRBD1|TRBV10-3|many|TRBJ1-1
CAITPTGDKAFF
TGTGCCATCACCCCGACAGGGGATAAAGCTTTCTTT
>TRBD1|TRBV11-2|many|TRBJ2-7
CASSFRDREEYF
TGTGCCAGCAGCTTCCGGGACAGGGAAGAGTACTTC
>-|TRBV5-1|many|TRBJ2-3
CASSWAGGTDTQYF
TGCGCCAGCAGTTGGGCAGGGGGCACAGATACGCAGTATTTT
>-|TRBV28|many|TRBJ2-2
CASSSQQGSRTGELFF
TGTGCCAGCAGTTCCCAACAGGGAAGTCGGACCGGGGAGCTGTTTTTT
>-|TRBV5-8|many|TRBJ1-5
CASSLAKAGRSNQPQHF
TGTGCCAGCAGCTTGGCCAAGGCAGGGCGGAGCAATCAGCCCCAGCATTTT
>-|TRBV27|many|TRBJ2-1
CASSLIQGKNEQFF
TGTGCCAGCAGTTTGATACAGGGTAAAAATGAGCAGTTCTTC
>TRBD2|TRBV7-2|many|TRBJ2-7
CASSLSGGPEAEQYF
TGTGCCAGCAGCCTCAGCGGGGGCCCCGAAGCCGAGCAGTACTTC
>-|TRBV28|many|TRBJ2-3
CASETGGGSTDTQYF
TGTGCCAGCGAAACAGGGGGGGGATCCACAGATACGCAGTATTTT
>-|TRBV4-1|many|TRBJ1-4
CASRIYRNSSTNEKLFF
TGCGCCAGCAGGATATACCGAAACTCTTCAACTAATGAAAAACTGTTTTTT
>TRBD1|TRBV6-5|many|TRBJ1-2
CASSPQGARGYTF
TGTGCCAGCAGTCCGCAGGGGGCCAGGGGCTACACCTTC
>-|TRBV18|many|TRBJ1-2
CASSPIGNGYTF
TGTGCCAGCTCACCCATCGGGAATGGCTACACCTTC
>TRBD2|TRBV2|many|TRBJ2-1
CASSENGLAGNEQFF
TGTGCCAGCAGTGAAAACGGACTAGCGGGGAATGAGCAGTTCTTC
>-|TRBV5-6|many|TRBJ1-5
CASSFRQAYNQPQHF
TGTGCCAGCAGCTTCCGACAGGCCTACAATCAGCCCCAGCATTTT
>-|TRBV30|many|TRBJ1-2
CACVDEWAQGYTF
TGTGCCTGTGTCGATGAGTGGGCACAGGGCTACACCTTC
>-|TRBV5-4|many|TRBJ1-1
CASRYSNRVNTEAFF
TGTGCCAGCAGATATTCCAACCGGGTGAACACTGAAGCTTTCTTT
>-|TRBV28|many|TRBJ1-2
CASSLRGQSNYGYTF
TGTGCCAGCAGTTTACGAGGACAGAGTAACTATGGCTACACCTTC
>-|TRBV4-1|many|TRBJ1-5
CASSQGETGNQPQHF
TGCGCCAGCAGCCAAGGCGAGACAGGCAATCAGCCCCAGCATTTT
>TRBD1|TRBV12-5|-|TRBJ2-3
CAGGLGQGSPGTDTQYF
TGTGCTGGTGGTTTGGGACAGGGGTCCCCTGGCACAGATACGCAGTATTTT